This is a list of T cell receptor beta chains from one sample in a study of PD-1 blockade in classical Hodgkin lymphoma. Assay used: immunoSEQ multiplex PCR; TCRdb lists only in-frame clones, some missing. The table shows tens of thousands of clones, with around 80% occurring only once. The material was peripheral blood mononuclear cells (PBMCs), obtained at baseline. The receptor set was obtained from a human donor with classical Hodgkin lymphoma. The CDR3 runs from the conserved cysteine through the conserved F or W. The order of the fields is CDR3 DNA, CDR3 protein, V gene, clone size, D gene, J gene. D genes are given only for firm matches. Clone size is shown for a subset of rows, as once, few, many or a class of expanded clone.

TGTGCCAGCGAGTCACCCCTCCACTTT | CASESPLHF | TRBV2 | few | - | TRBJ1-6
TGTGCCAGCAGCTTATTGGGGGCTCTGGAGGAGACCCAGTACTTC | CASSLLGALEETQYF | TRBV5-5 | - | - | TRBJ2-5
TGTGCCAGCAGCTTAATCCGGGGGGCCCAAGAGACCCAGTACTTC | CASSLIRGAQETQYF | TRBV7-6 | - | - | TRBJ2-5
TGCAGCGTTTCCGAAACCGGGACAGGGAGTGGCTACACCTTC | CSVSETGTGSGYTF | TRBV29-1 | - | TRBD1 | TRBJ1-2
TGTGCCAGCAGCTTAGGGCCAGCCGACTCTGGAAACACCATATATTTT | CASSLGPADSGNTIYF | TRBV7-2 | - | - | TRBJ1-3
TGTGCCACCAGCAGAGATGTCAGGAGCTCCTACAATGAGCAGTTCTTC | CATSRDVRSSYNEQFF | TRBV15 | - | - | TRBJ2-1
TGCGCCAGCAGCCCCGGGACAGAAGGCACCGGGGAGCTGTTTTTT | CASSPGTEGTGELFF | TRBV5-1 | - | TRBD1 | TRBJ2-2
TGCGCCAGCAGCCAACAGGGGGCGGCAGATACGCAGTATTTT | CASSQQGAADTQYF | TRBV4-3 | - | TRBD1 | TRBJ2-3
TGTGCCAGCAGCTCTCTGACTAGCGGGCCGGATACGCAGTATTTT | CASSSLTSGPDTQYF | TRBV7-2 | - | TRBD2 | TRBJ2-3
TGTGCCAGCAGCTTAGCGGTCAGCTCTGAAGGAAACACCATATATTTT | CASSLAVSSEGNTIYF | TRBV11-2 | - | - | TRBJ1-3
TGTGCCAGCAGCCGGAAGGGACAGCGAGGCACCGGGGAGCTGTTTTTT | CASSRKGQRGTGELFF | TRBV5-6 | - | TRBD1 | TRBJ2-2
TGTGCCAGCAGCCCCTCGGACGAGCAGTACTTC | CASSPSDEQYF | TRBV7-8 | - | - | TRBJ2-7
TGCGCCAGCAGCCAGGCGGGGGCAGGGGAGACCCAGTACTTC | CASSQAGAGETQYF | TRBV4-3 | once | - | TRBJ2-5
TGTGCCAGCAGTAAACCTGGGGGGGGGCTGGAGACCCAGTACTTC | CASSKPGGGLETQYF | TRBV2 | - | - | TRBJ2-5
TGTGCCAGCAGTTTTCGGGGTGGCTATGGCTACACCTTC | CASSFRGGYGYTF | TRBV28 | - | - | TRBJ1-2